The 22 T cell receptor beta chains given below trace back to one sample, sequenced in a study of early T cells in non-severe SARS-CoV-2 infection. Each CDR3 protein gets one entry after TCRdb re-called the 5' RACE reads with MiXCR. This sample has about 71,000 distinct CDR3 sequences, with about an eighth found just once. Sequencing was carried out using whole blood. The source is an adult who was a healthcare worker with PCR-confirmed SARS-CoV-2 infection or an uninfected control (not recorded which).

The CDR3 DNA reads TGTGCCAGCAACTTTAATCAGCCCCAGCATTTT. Amino acid sequence: CASNFNQPQHF. This chain connects TRBV21-1 to TRBJ1-5. TRBV21-1 is noted as a pseudogene. The CDR3 sequence is 11 residues long.

In its sample, this clonotype was seen many times. This rearrangement joins TRBV5-1 to TRBJ1-1, with D possibly TRBD1 on 5 matching bases. Germline loops: CDR1 SGHRS, CDR2 YFSETQ. Trimming removed 1 base at V and 6 bases at J, with 16 bases between. The CDR3 totals 15 residues. In nucleotides, the CDR3 is TGCGCCAGCAGCTTGCAGGGTAGGGGTCCCGCTGAAGCTTTCTTT. As protein: CASSLQGRGPAEAFF.

This clonotype was counted many times. The rearrangement joins TRBV29-1 to TRBJ2-3, with D unresolved. V was cut by 5 bases and J by 0 bases, with 12 bases left in between. This CDR3 is 14 amino acids long. CDR1 is SQVTM and CDR2 is ANQGSEA in the germline V gene. The CDR3 here is CSVTSSLSTDTQYF. In DNA form, the CDR3 reads TGCAGCGTTACTTCCAGTCTTAGCACAGATACGCAGTATTTT.

This clonotype was seen at least ten times. The chain couples TRBV2 to TRBJ2-2; D not certain. V was cut by 4 bases and J by 7 bases, with 13 bases left in between. Germline-derived CDR1 and CDR2 are SNHLY and FYNNEI. The CDR3 extends over 14 amino acids. CDR3 sequence reads: CASSVFSLGGELFF. The CDR3 DNA is TGTGCCAGCAGTGTGTTCTCTCTGGGCGGGGAGCTGTTTTTT.

This clonotype was picked up a small number of times. The chain uses TRBV5-4 and TRBJ1-6, with TRBD1 matching over 9 bases. Germline V gene data show CDR1 as SGHNT and CDR2 as YYREEE (reference sequence). CDR3 length equals 16 residues. J was trimmed by 10 bases and V by 4 bases; bases with no gene match: 12. In DNA form, the CDR3 reads TGTGCCAGCAGCATACAACAGGGGGCCTCTATCTCACCCCTCCACTTT. This sequence encodes CASSIQQGASISPLHF.

This clonotype was detected a few times. V gene TRBV19 combines with J gene TRBJ2-1; TRBD2 is a possible D gene (6 bases). V lost 5 bases and J lost 6, with 26 bases in between. There are 18 residues in the CDR3. Germline lookup yields CDR1 LNHDA and CDR2 SQIVND (reference sequence). CDR3 sequence: CASSRPVLRLGMGNEQFF. The CDR3 DNA reads TGTGCCAGTAGTCGCCCGGTTCTAAGACTAGGTATGGGCAATGAGCAGTTCTTC.

The genes are TRBV29-1 and TRBJ2-4, with D possibly being TRBD2 (5 bases). Between the trimmed V and J ends, which lost 3 bases and 7 bases, there was a span of 7 bases. The CDR3 length is 11 residues. CDR1 is SQVTM and CDR2 is ANQGSEA in the germline V gene. This CDR3 is CSVEGGNIQYF. CDR3 in DNA: TGCAGCGTTGAGGGCGGGAACATTCAGTACTTC.

In this sample, this clonotype turned up a few times. The V gene is TRBV5-8, the J gene TRBJ1-2; the D is unclear. Trimming cost V 1 base and J 4 bases, with 2 bases left between them. The CDR3 runs to 11 residues. Germline V gene sequence: CDR1 SGHTS, CDR2 YDEGEE. The CDR3 reads CASSLIYGYTF. DNA of the CDR3: TGTGCCAGCAGCTTGATCTATGGCTACACCTTC. Drawing the rest from reference TRBV5-8 and TRBJ1-2, the complete variable domain is EAGVTQSPTHLIKTRGQQATLRCSPISGHTSVYWYQQALGLGLQFLLWYDEGEERNRGNFPPRFSGRQFPNYSSELNVNALELEDSALYLCASSLIYGYTFGSGTRLTVV.

This clonotype was detected a few times. J is TRBJ1-1 and V is TRBV11-2; D ambiguous. The CDR3 consists of 15 residues. Deletions cut 1 base from V and 0 bases from J, with 9 bases between. CDR1 and CDR2 from the germline V gene are SGHAT and FQNNGV. The CDR3 spells CASSLVQTMNTEAFF. CDR3 DNA sequence: TGTGCCAGCAGCTTAGTACAGACGATGAACACTGAAGCTTTCTTT.

Note on this clonotype: A much larger clone sits a single nucleotide away, making a read error possible. It is likely a read error, because the conserved phenylalanine at the end of the CDR3 is missing. V is TRBV4-2 and J is TRBJ2-2; D may match TRBD1 or TRBD2 (6 bases each). The CDR3 runs to 19 residues. V gave up 4 bases and J gave up 3 bases, with 24 bases separating them. Germline V CDR1 and CDR2: LGHNA, YNFKEQ. CDR3 protein: CASSPPGGRGLVDTGELFL. CDR3 in DNA: TGTGCCAGCAGCCCGCCCGGGGGCCGGGGGCTCGTCGACACCGGGGAGCTGTTTCTT.

V gene TRBV10-3 combines with J gene TRBJ2-5; D is uncertain. V was cut by 9 bases and J by 3 bases, with 14 bases left in between. This CDR3 spans 13 amino acids. Germline values: CDR1 ENHRY, CDR2 SYGVKD. CDR3 loop: CAINSRPKETQYF. The CDR3 nucleotides are TGTGCCATAAATTCGCGCCCTAAAGAGACCCAGTACTTC.

With regard to this clonotype: A junction end diverges from the germline sequence, so it may reflect a read error. The chain recombines TRBV20-1 with TRBJ2-4; TRBD2 aligns across 8 bases. The germline V gene encodes CDR1 DFQATT and CDR2 SNEGSKA (reference sequence). The CDR3 is 15 residues long. The CDR3 bases are TGCAGTGCTAGAGATAGGCGGGGGGTCCAAAACATTCGGTACTTC. Residues: CSARDRRGVQNIRYF.

V usage is TRBV7-8 and J usage is TRBJ2-1; the D is unclear. Germline CDR1 is SGHVS and CDR2 is FQNEAQ. Trimming removed 6 bases at V and 0 bases at J, with 9 bases between. This CDR3 has 14 amino acids. In nucleotides, the CDR3 is TGTGCCAGCAGACCCCGTGGCTCCTACAATGAGCAGTTCTTC. This gives the protein CASRPRGSYNEQFF.

In this sample, this clonotype turned up many times. This chain links TRBV13 with TRBJ1-6, with 8 bases aligning to TRBD1. The J segment lost 8 bases and the V segment lost 4 bases, leaving 4 bases of the junction unmatched. This CDR3 has 14 amino acids. The V gene's germline CDR1 is PRHDT and CDR2 FYEKMQ (reference sequence). The CDR3 loop reads CASSSDRGDSPLHF. CDR3 DNA sequence: TGTGCCAGCAGCTCTGACAGGGGAGATTCACCCCTCCACTTT.

This clonotype appeared many times. This chain joins TRBV30 and TRBJ1-5; the match to TRBD1 covers 7 bases. The CDR3 sequence is 14 residues long. The germline gives CDR1 GTSNPN, CDR2 SVGIG (reference sequence). V gave up 3 bases and J gave up 7 bases; unmatched junction bases: 9. For the CDR3, the DNA is TGTGCCTGGAGCGCAAACAGGGGCGGCCAGCCCCAGCATTTT. As protein: CAWSANRGGQPQHF.

This clonotype was seen ten or more times. The V call is TRBV19, the J call TRBJ1-2; 7 bases fit TRBD1. Per germline, CDR1 LNHDA and CDR2 SQIVND (reference sequence). J was trimmed by 1 base and V by 10 bases; bases with no gene match: 12. The length of the CDR3 is 15 residues. The CDR3 loop reads CATQATGINNYGYTF. Here the CDR3 DNA reads TGTGCCACTCAAGCGACAGGGATAAATAACTATGGCTACACCTTC.

This clonotype appeared many times. V gene TRBV10-3 combines with J gene TRBJ1-5; D is ambiguous. The CDR3 consists of 13 residues. Germline CDR1 ENHRY, CDR2 SYGVKD. V dropped 2 bases and J dropped 12 bases, with 14 bases sitting between them. CDR3 sequence reads: CAISERREGSQHF. CDR3 coding DNA: TGTGCCATCAGTGAGCGGAGGGAGGGTAGCCAGCATTTT.

The table lists this clonotype with many counts. The rearrangement joins TRBV6-2 or TRBV6-3 to TRBJ2-1; D not certain. Germline values: CDR1 MNHEY, CDR2 SVGEGT. There are 12 residues in the CDR3. Trimming left V 1 base short and J 9 bases short, with 7 bases between. DNA for the CDR3: TGTGCCAGCAGTTACTTGGTGGGTGAGCAGTTCTTC. It translates to CASSYLVGEQFF.

CDR3 residues: CAWRPTGGGQPQHF. CDR3 nucleotides: TGTGCCTGGAGACCTACAGGGGGAGGGCAGCCCCAGCATTTT. The rearrangement links TRBV30 to TRBJ1-5, with TRBD1 matching over 8 bases. V lost 3 bases to trimming and J lost 7 bases; unmatched junction nucleotides: 8. The CDR3 runs 14 residues. Germline lookup yields CDR1 GTSNPN and CDR2 SVGIG (reference sequence).

This clonotype came up many times. V is TRBV6-2 or TRBV6-3 and J is TRBJ1-1, with no clear D. Trimming removed 7 bases at V and 6 bases at J, with 15 bases between. Germline values: CDR1 MNHEY, CDR2 SVGEGT. The CDR3 covers 13 residues. This chain's CDR3 is CASNLDPYAEAFF. The CDR3 DNA reads as TGTGCCAGCAATCTTGATCCGTACGCTGAAGCTTTCTTT.

The V and J genes are TRBV14 and TRBJ1-1, with D possibly matching TRBD1 (5 bases). Trimming took 3 bases from V and 0 from J, leaving 17 bases between them. The V gene's germline CDR1 is SGHDN and CDR2 FVKESK. CDR3 length: 17 residues. The CDR3 DNA follows: TGTGCCAGCAGCCATGCAGCAGGGCGCCCTTTGAACACTGAAGCTTTCTTT. Translation gives CASSHAAGRPLNTEAFF.

This clonotype was observed many times. V and J are TRBV10-3 and TRBJ2-7, with 10 bases aligning to TRBD2. CDR1 ENHRY and CDR2 SYGVKD come from the germline V gene. The CDR3 loop spans 14 amino acids. V shed 8 bases, J shed 4 bases, and the junction held 8 bases outside the gene matches. The CDR3 DNA reads TGTGCCATCGGGCCTAGCGGGGGTTCGTACGAGCAGTACTTC. As protein: CAIGPSGGSYEQYF.